These 5 T cell receptor beta chains originate from one sample sequenced in a study of cytomegalovirus exposure and HLA in healthy donors (dated by TCRdb to 2016 to 2017). Library preparation employed the immunoSEQ multiplex PCR assay. For the multiplex PCR, a mixture combining 60 forward primers for TCR Vbeta segments and 13 reverse primers for TCR Jbeta segments was used. Here the immuneACCESS table is served through TCRdb, limited to in-frame sequences with V and J called. Missing clones are a known gap in these copies; in checked studies unresolved V genes cover under half, and the rest lacks a known reason. Here the sample has about 76,000 clones; approximately 78% occur a single time. The ten top clones hold around 2.3% of the sample. Input material: PBMCs. Every receptor here comes from a male donor in good health and CMV-seropositive.

J is TRBJ1-3 and V is TRBV7-6, with D maybe TRBD1 (5 bases). This CDR3 region has 15 residues. From germline, CDR1 is SGHVS and CDR2 FNYEAQ. The V end lost 5 bases, the J end lost 0 bases, and 11 bases lay between the germline ends. The CDR3 region is CASSATVSSGNTIYF. The DNA for the CDR3 is TGTGCCAGCAGCGCGACAGTCAGCTCTGGAAACACCATATATTTT.

The V call is TRBV27, the J call TRBJ2-6, with D maybe TRBD1 (6 bases). V was shortened by 5 bases and J by 1 base, with 12 bases between the two germline ends. Germline V gives CDR1 MNHEY, CDR2 SMNVEV (reference sequence). The CDR3 extends over 16 amino acids. The DNA for the CDR3 is TGTGCCAGCAGTAGACAGGTTTTATCTGGGGCCAACGTCCTGACTTTC. This sequence encodes CASSRQVLSGANVLTF.

The chain couples TRBV30 to TRBJ2-7; 10 bases fit TRBD2. The CDR3 spans 14 residues. V dropped 4 bases and J dropped 4; count of bases not matched to a gene: 7. Germline-derived CDR1 and CDR2 are GTSNPN and SVGIG (reference sequence). As DNA, the CDR3 is TGTGCCTGGACTAGCGGGAGTGGGGCGTACGAGCAGTACTTC. It specifies CAWTSGSGAYEQYF.

Details on this clone: Compared with germline, one end of the junction differs, possibly owing to a read error. The chain links TRBV6-1 to TRBJ1-5, with no clear D. This CDR3 comprises 16 residues. Germline CDR1 and CDR2: MNHNS and SASEGT. The CDR3 DNA follows: TGTGTCAGCAGTGCCTCCCTCGGGAGCCACGGTCAGCCCCAGCATTTT. The encoded protein is CVSSASLGSHGQPQHF.

The chain uses TRBV5-6 and TRBJ1-1; D call uncertain. Germline V CDR1 and CDR2: SGHDT, YYEEEE. The V end lost 0 bases, the J end lost 3 bases, and 12 bases lay between the germline ends. The length of the CDR3 is 15 residues. For the CDR3, the DNA is TGTGCCAGCAGCTTGGCCGGCCGGGTCCACACTGAAGCTTTCTTT. Translation: CASSLAGRVHTEAFF.